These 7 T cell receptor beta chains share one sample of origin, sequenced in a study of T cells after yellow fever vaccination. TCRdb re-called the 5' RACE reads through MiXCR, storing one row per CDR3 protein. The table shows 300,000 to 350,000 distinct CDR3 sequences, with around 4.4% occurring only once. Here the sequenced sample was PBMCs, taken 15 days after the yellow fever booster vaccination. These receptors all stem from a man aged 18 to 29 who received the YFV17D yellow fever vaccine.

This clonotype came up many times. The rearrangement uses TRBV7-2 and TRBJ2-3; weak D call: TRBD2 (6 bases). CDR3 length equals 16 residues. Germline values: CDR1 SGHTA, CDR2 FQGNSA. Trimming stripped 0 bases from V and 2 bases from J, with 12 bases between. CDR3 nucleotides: TGTGCCAGCAGCTTAGCTCGGGGACTCTACACAGATACGCAGTATTTT. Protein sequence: CASSLARGLYTDTQYF.

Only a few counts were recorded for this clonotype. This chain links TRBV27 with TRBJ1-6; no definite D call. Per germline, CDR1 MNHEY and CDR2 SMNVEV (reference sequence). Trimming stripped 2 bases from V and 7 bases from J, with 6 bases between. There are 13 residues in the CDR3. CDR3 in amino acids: CASSLNGNSPLHF. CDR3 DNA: TGTGCCAGCAGTTTAAATGGGAATTCACCCCTCCACTTT.

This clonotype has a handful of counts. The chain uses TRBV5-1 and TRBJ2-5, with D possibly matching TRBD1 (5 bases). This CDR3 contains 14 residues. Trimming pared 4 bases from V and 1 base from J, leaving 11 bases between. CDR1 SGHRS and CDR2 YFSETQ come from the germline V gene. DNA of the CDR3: TGCGCCAGCAGCGCCGGACACGTCCAAGAGACCCAGTACTTC. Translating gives CASSAGHVQETQYF.

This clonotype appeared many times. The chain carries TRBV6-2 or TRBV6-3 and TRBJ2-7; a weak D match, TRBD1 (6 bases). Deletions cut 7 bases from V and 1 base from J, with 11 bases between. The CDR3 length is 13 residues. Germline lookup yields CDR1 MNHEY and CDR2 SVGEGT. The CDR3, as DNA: TGTGCCAGCATGGACAGCTGGTCCTACGAGCAGTACTTC. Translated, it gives CASMDSWSYEQYF.

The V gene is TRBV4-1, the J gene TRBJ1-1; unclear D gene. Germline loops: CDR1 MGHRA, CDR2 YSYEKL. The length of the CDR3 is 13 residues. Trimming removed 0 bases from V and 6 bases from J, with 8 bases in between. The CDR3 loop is CASSQDPQAEAFF. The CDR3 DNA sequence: TGCGCCAGCAGCCAAGATCCCCAGGCTGAAGCTTTCTTT.

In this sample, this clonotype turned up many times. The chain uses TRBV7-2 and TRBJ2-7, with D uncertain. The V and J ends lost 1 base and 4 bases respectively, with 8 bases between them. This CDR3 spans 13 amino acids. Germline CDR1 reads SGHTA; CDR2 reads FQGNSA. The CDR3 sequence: CASSLGAEYEQYF. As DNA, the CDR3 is TGTGCCAGCAGCTTAGGGGCAGAATACGAGCAGTACTTC.

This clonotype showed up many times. In DNA, the CDR3 is TGTGCCATCAGTGCCACCGGGATCCTCTACGAGCAGTACTTC. Protein product: CAISATGILYEQYF. The V gene is TRBV10-3, the J gene TRBJ2-7; D is perhaps TRBD2 (5 bases). Germline CDR1 ENHRY, CDR2 SYGVKD. The CDR3 contains 14 residues. With 4 bases removed from V and 3 bases from J, the gap between germline ends came to 13 bases.